The clone carrying this TCR beta chain was found many times. Its antigen is as yet unknown. One entry per CDR3 protein results from TCRdb running MiXCR on the 5' RACE reads. This sample carries under 70,000 distinct CDR3 sequences, 3% to 4% of them seen once, and the ten largest clones take approximately 7.1%. This sample is part of a study of neurological immune-mediated disorders. Study as a whole: There were about 35 multiple sclerosis patients. Of these, roughly 31 had relapsing-remitting MS and 3 had secondary progressive MS.

Findings and caveats of the study: The absence of any CDR3 amino acid sequence shared by expanded clones across subjects suggests that repertoires were private in all groups.

Trimming took off 4 bases at V and 8 bases at J, with 24 bases between the two ends. Germline V gene lookup returns CDR1 SGHRS and CDR2 YFSETQ. The CDR3 is 16 amino acids. The sequence was obtained from a woman aged 55-70 years with multiple sclerosis. Material for sequencing was PBMCs. The chain employs TRBV5-1 and TRBJ1-2; a weak D match, TRBD1 (5 bases). The CDR3 sequence is CASSAPGPHSSRGYTF. DNA for the CDR3: TGCGCCAGCAGCGCACCGGGACCCCATAGTTCGAGGGGCTACACCTTC.